The present TCR beta chain was sequenced within a study of blood T cell repertoires in COVID-19. Looking at the study overall: Some COVID-19 samples were acute and others convalescent; all came from the United States, Italy and Spain. T cells, B-cell-depleted T cells, or PBMCs supplied cDNA or gDNA.

Per the study methods: The authors estimated nucleated cell counts from reference gene primer amplification. Assay used: immunoSEQ multiplex PCR; TCRdb lists only in-frame clones, some missing. V, J and clone size are those of that table, while D and trimming were read from the DNA. The top ten clones hold roughly 3% of a sample with under 170,000 clones, approximately 83% of them seen once. This TCR was recovered from a man between 65 and 85 years old with acute or convalescent COVID-19. What was sequenced was peripheral blood.

The DNA for the CDR3 is TGTGCCAGTAGTATGGACAGGGGATACGAGCAGTACTTC. It is translated as CASSMDRGYEQYF. This rearrangement joins TRBV19 to TRBJ2-7; 9 positions agree with TRBD1. V trimming: 3 bases; J trimming: 4 bases; junction bases outside the gene matches: 1. The germline V gene has CDR1 LNHDA and CDR2 SQIVND (reference sequence). This CDR3 spans 13 amino acids.